This T cell receptor (beta chain) was observed in a study of blood T cell repertoires in COVID-19. TCRdb keeps only in-frame clones here, not all; method: immunoSEQ multiplex PCR. The sample carries hundreds of thousands of clones, more than 75% recorded once. CDR3 size: 13 residues. CDR1 is ENHRY and CDR2 is SYGVKD in the germline V gene. V gave up 6 bases and J gave up 4 bases, with 11 bases separating them. The sample comprised peripheral blood. The origin of this receptor is a woman over 75 with COVID-19, enrolled during active disease. The chain couples TRBV10-3 to TRBJ2-3; D may be TRBD2 (7 bases). CDR3 nucleotides: TGTGCCATCAGAGGGGGGGTTGCAGATACGCAGTATTTT. Its protein is CAIRGGVADTQYF.